Detailed here is one T cell receptor (beta chain). Antigen: not known. Terminally differentiated effector memory CD45RA+ cells were left out of the naive CD8 fraction, which was CD45RO-negative and positively selected for CCR7. Replicate PCRs from sorted subsets contained roughly 220 ng DNA, which is 29,000 or so T cell genomes. TCRdb's table, derived via immunoSEQ multiplex PCR, lists solely in-frame clones and lacks some. The table shows about 2 million clones, with 85% to 95% occurring only once. This sample is drawn from a study of shared clonotypes between healthy human individuals. Study conclusions and caveats: Among donors, the sharing of clonotypes was expected to be influenced by sequencing depth.

This CDR3 is built from 17 residues. Germline-derived CDR1 and CDR2 are SGHNT and YYREEE (reference sequence). V lost 1 base and J lost 0, with 15 bases in between. The sample consisted of naive CD8+ T cells sorted from blood. This sequence was found in a man between 18 and 35 years old in good health. This chain joins TRBV5-4 and TRBJ2-3; D ambiguous. This CDR3 reads CASSLSPQSSSTDTQYF. The CDR3 region has the DNA TGTGCCAGCAGCTTGTCACCACAGTCATCTAGCACAGATACGCAGTATTTT. Combining the CDR3 with reference TRBV5-4 and TRBJ2-3 gives the whole variable domain ETGVTQSPTHLIKTRGQQVTLRCSSQSGHNTVSWYQQALGQGPQFIFQYYREEENGRGNFPPRFSGLQFPNYSSELNVNALELDDSALYLCASSLSPQSSSTDTQYFGPGTRLTVL.